This TCR beta chain was obtained from a study of cytomegalovirus exposure and HLA in healthy donors. Study-level results: It was likely that a cluster of highly shared sequence variants was a sequencing artifact.

About this clone itself: The antigen remains unidentified. Its ends do not fully match the called genes, so a read error is possible.

Use of 60 Vbeta and 13 Jbeta primers characterized the PCR. Sequenced by immunoSEQ multiplex PCR; TCRdb stores in-frame clones only, minus some. This sample yields some 170,000 clones, of which approximately 80% are seen a single time; more than 3% belongs to the top ten. CDR3 length: 12 amino acids. Looked up from germline, CDR1 is SEHNR and CDR2 is FQNEAQ (reference sequence). This sequence was found in a man aged 30 to 45 in good health and CMV-seropositive. The chain has TRBV7-9 and TRBJ1-1; D remains unclear. Sequences were obtained from PBMCs. CDR3 protein: CSSKSMNTEAFF. The CDR3 nucleotides read TGTTCCAGCAAAAGCATGAACACTGAAGCTTTCTTT.